The 18 T cell receptor beta chains in this list originate from one sample, sequenced in a study of PD-L1 blockade in urothelial cancer. Using immunoSEQ multiplex PCR, the repertoire was profiled, and TCRdb retains in-frame clones only, with some absent. The repertoire holds 35,000 to 55,000 clones, with roughly 86% as singletons. The material was PBMCs, obtained around atezolizumab (anti-PD-L1) treatment. The receptors were sampled from an older man with urothelial cancer.

The chain employs TRBV7-3 and TRBJ1-5, with a weak D call TRBD1 (6 bases). V was trimmed by 4 bases and J by 1 base, leaving 26 bases between them. The CDR3 sequence is 20 residues long. In germline, CDR1 is SGHTA, CDR2 FQGTGA. CDR3 in DNA: TGTGCCAGCAGCTCCGCCTATTCATATGAGACAGGACCCAGCAATCAGCCCCAGCATTTT. This codes for CASSSAYSYETGPSNQPQHF.

The chain is built from TRBV7-9 and TRBJ1-1, with 7 bases identical to TRBD1. CDR1 and CDR2 from the germline V gene are SEHNR and FQNEAQ (reference sequence). This CDR3 spans 14 amino acids. V gave up 4 bases and J gave up 0 bases; unmatched junction bases: 2. Written as DNA, the CDR3 is TGTGCCAGCAGCTCGGGACAGTTGAACACTGAAGCTTTCTTT. This sequence encodes CASSSGQLNTEAFF.

The genes are TRBV2 and TRBJ1-2, with TRBD1 matching 7 bases. This CDR3 region has 14 residues. Germline V CDR1 and CDR2: SNHLY, FYNNEI. V was clipped by 4 bases and J by 2 bases; unmatched bases: 4. The CDR3 DNA reads as TGTGCCAGCAGTGTAGACAGGGAGAACTATGGCTACACCTTC. Its translation: CASSVDRENYGYTF.

This rearrangement joins TRBV9 to TRBJ2-3; no reliable D call. Germline lookup yields CDR1 SGDLS and CDR2 YYNGEE. The CDR3 runs 15 residues. V was trimmed by 4 bases and J by 5 bases, leaving 17 bases between them. The CDR3 nucleotides are TGTGCCAGCAGCCCTTTCGAGCTGGTCGGAGATACGCAGTATTTT. This sequence encodes CASSPFELVGDTQYF.

V usage is TRBV30 and J usage is TRBJ1-5; D is possibly TRBD1 (5 bases). This CDR3 is 12 amino acids long. Germline V gene data show CDR1 as GTSNPN and CDR2 as SVGIG (reference sequence). V gave up 3 bases and J gave up 4 bases, with 7 bases separating them. The CDR3 DNA reads as TGTGCCTGGAGCAGGGATAATCAGCCCCAGCATTTT. Encoded protein: CAWSRDNQPQHF.

V gene TRBV19 combines with J gene TRBJ2-7, with D possibly TRBD1 on 6 matching bases. Germline V gene sequence: CDR1 LNHDA, CDR2 SQIVND (reference sequence). V shed 7 bases and J shed 1 base, with 11 bases lying between them. CDR3 length equals 13 residues. This CDR3 reads CASTTGSSYEQYF. Here the CDR3 DNA reads TGTGCCAGTACGACAGGATCGTCCTACGAGCAGTACTTC.

This chain connects TRBV13 to TRBJ2-1, with 8 bases matching TRBD2. Per germline, CDR1 PRHDT and CDR2 FYEKMQ (reference sequence). The length of the CDR3 is 15 residues. Unmatched junction bases numbered 7, after V lost 2 bases and J lost 7 bases. The CDR3 DNA reads TGTGCCAGCAGCTTAAACGGGAGGGCCGATAATGAGCAGTTCTTC. This codes for CASSLNGRADNEQFF.

The chain combines TRBV19 with TRBJ2-1; D unclear. The V end lost 4 bases, the J end lost 4 bases, and 8 bases lay between the germline ends. Per germline, CDR1 LNHDA and CDR2 SQIVND (reference sequence). The CDR3 has 13 amino acids. CDR3 bases: TGTGCCAGTAGTAGCCTATCTTACAATGAGCAGTTCTTC. This encodes CASSSLSYNEQFF.

The chain joins TRBV4-2 to TRBJ2-7; 10 nucleotides line up with TRBD2. V gave up 2 bases and J gave up 1 base; unmatched junction bases: 5. The CDR3 is 16 residues long. Germline V CDR1 and CDR2: LGHNA, YNFKEQ. The CDR3 is CASSQSSGRGSYEQYF. The CDR3 DNA reads TGTGCCAGCAGCCAATCGAGCGGGAGGGGGTCCTACGAGCAGTACTTC.

The J gene is TRBJ1-2, the V gene TRBV2; TRBD1 matches at 9 bases. CDR3 length: 16 residues. The V segment lost 0 bases and the J segment 6 bases; nucleotides outside the gene matches: 8. In germline, CDR1 is SNHLY, CDR2 FYNNEI. The DNA for the CDR3 is TGTGCCAGCAGTGAAGCGCTTCGGGACAGGGTCAATGGCTACACCTTC. This gives the protein CASSEALRDRVNGYTF. The complete variable domain, with remaining parts taken from reference TRBV2 and TRBJ1-2, reads EPEVTQTPSHQVTQMGQEVILRCVPISNHLYFYWYRQILGQKVEFLVSFYNNEISEKSEIFDDQFSVERPDGSNFTLKIRSTKLEDSAMYFCASSEALRDRVNGYTFGSGTRLTVV.

The chain carries TRBV7-2 and TRBJ2-7, with D perhaps TRBD1 (5 bases). This CDR3 is built from 14 residues. Trimming took off 2 bases at V and 0 bases at J, with 8 bases between the two ends. In germline, CDR1 is SGHTA, CDR2 FQGNSA. CDR3 nucleotide sequence: TGTGCCAGCAGCTTACTTACAGGCTCCTACGAGCAGTACTTC. This translates into CASSLLTGSYEQYF.

V and J are TRBV5-5 and TRBJ2-2, with TRBD2 matching over 11 bases. This CDR3 is built from 15 residues. Losses at the gene ends were 2 bases for V and 8 bases for J; bases not matched to a gene: 5. Germline CDR1 is SGHKS and CDR2 is YYEKEE (reference sequence). CDR3 residues: CASSLLAGVLGELFF. CDR3 coding DNA: TGTGCCAGCAGCTTACTAGCGGGAGTCCTAGGGGAGCTGTTTTTT.

The genes are TRBV19 and TRBJ2-3; D unclear. The CDR3 extends over 14 amino acids. Looked up from germline, CDR1 is LNHDA and CDR2 is SQIVND (reference sequence). V lost 5 bases and J 5 bases, leaving 14 bases between the germline ends. CDR3 region: CASSSVPSGDTQYF. CDR3 sequence (DNA): TGTGCCAGTAGTTCCGTTCCATCCGGAGATACGCAGTATTTT.

The chain combines TRBV11-2 with TRBJ2-3, with 10 bases matching TRBD2. Per the germline V gene, CDR1 is SGHAT and CDR2 is FQNNGV. After removal of 1 base from V and 3 bases from J, the junction contained 4 bases not matched to a gene. The CDR3 totals 16 residues. CDR3 nucleotides: TGTGCCAGCAGCTTAGGTTCTAGCGGGAGAACAGATACGCAGTATTTT. Translating it yields CASSLGSSGRTDTQYF.

V is TRBV30 and J is TRBJ1-3; D is unclear. The CDR3 consists of 14 residues. The V gene lost 1 base and the J gene lost 0 bases, with 7 bases spanning the gap. Germline assignment: CDR1 GTSNPN and CDR2 SVGIG (reference sequence). The CDR3 region is CAWSGGSSGNTIYF. CDR3 DNA sequence: TGTGCCTGGAGTGGCGGCAGCTCTGGAAACACCATATATTTT.

The V and J genes are TRBV5-1 and TRBJ2-7; the D gene is possibly TRBD1 (6 bases). Trimming shortened V by 4 bases and J by 0 bases, and 17 bases separated the two germline ends. Germline lookup yields CDR1 SGHRS and CDR2 YFSETQ. CDR3 length: 16 amino acids. The CDR3 coding sequence is TGCGCCAGCAGCAATGGGGGCCGCGGAGGCTCCTACGAGCAGTACTTC. This translates into CASSNGGRGGSYEQYF.

V usage is TRBV4-3 and J usage is TRBJ2-1, with D hard to call. The V gene's germline CDR1 is LGHNA and CDR2 YSLEER. V was clipped by 2 bases and J by 3 bases, with 8 bases between them. The CDR3 loop spans 14 amino acids. In DNA, the CDR3 is TGCGCCAGCAGCCAATCTATCGACTACAATGAGCAGTTCTTC. It encodes CASSQSIDYNEQFF.

A few counts support this clone. The chain joins TRBV19 to TRBJ1-5, with a tentative D call TRBD1 (6 bases). Germline values: CDR1 LNHDA, CDR2 SQIVND (reference sequence). V shed 7 bases and J shed 6 bases, with 22 bases lying between them. The CDR3 has 16 residues. In DNA form, the CDR3 reads TGTGCCAGTAAAAGTGTTGGGAACAGGGCTCGTCAGCCCCAGCATTTT. Encoded protein: CASKSVGNRARQPQHF.